These T cell receptor beta chains were read from a single sample in a study of T-cell memory formation after mild COVID-19. Each CDR3 protein gets one entry after TCRdb re-called the 5' RACE reads with MiXCR. Altogether a few hundred thousand distinct CDR3 sequences are present, 25% to 30% being singletons, with the ten largest covering 13%. Source material: PBMCs or a T cell subset sorted from them (not recorded which). Every receptor here comes from an adult woman who had mild COVID-19 (a few samples of this study predate the infection). Cell type and time point are not known. CDR3s include the opening cysteine and the closing phenylalanine or tryptophan. The order of the fields is J gene, V gene, clone size, D gene, CDR3 protein, CDR3 DNA. A D gene is named only where the DNA matches it firmly. The size entry is marked missing in some rows and otherwise reads once, few, many or a size class.

TRBJ1-2 TRBV20-1 NA NA CSAGSPLRRANYGYTF TGCAGTGCTGGCTCCCCCCTTAGGAGGGCTAACTATGGCTACACCTTC
TRBJ2-7 TRBV2 few NA CASSVLLPTDGYEQYF TGTGCCAGCAGTGTATTATTACCTACGGACGGCTACGAGCAGTACTTC
TRBJ2-2 TRBV29-1 NA NA CSATRAGGYSGELFF TGCAGCGCCACTCGTGCAGGGGGGTATTCCGGGGAGCTGTTTTTT
TRBJ2-7 TRBV7-6 NA TRBD1 CASSQSGQPYEQYF TGTGCCAGCAGCCAATCGGGACAGCCGTACGAGCAGTACTTC
TRBJ2-1 TRBV6-5 NA NA CATGEPQTGLRGEQFF TGTGCCACCGGCGAACCGCAGACAGGATTAAGGGGTGAGCAGTTCTTC
TRBJ2-5 TRBV7-6 few NA CASSLIPGGQIQETQYF TGTGCCAGCAGCTTAATCCCGGGGGGACAGATCCAAGAGACCCAGTACTTC
TRBJ2-3 TRBV5-1 few TRBD2 CASSLGIAGTSTDTQYF TGCGCCAGCAGCTTGGGAATAGCGGGGACCAGCACAGATACGCAGTATTTT
TRBJ2-1 TRBV12-3/TRBV12-4 NA NA CASSPRNGNEQFF TGTGCCAGCAGTCCCCGCAATGGGAATGAGCAGTTCTTC
TRBJ1-1 TRBV6-5 NA NA CASSYPRTTGMNTEAFF TGTGCCAGCAGTTACCCCAGGACGACAGGCATGAACACTGAAGCTTTCTTT
TRBJ2-7 TRBV10-3 NA TRBD1 CAVATGTGWYEQYF TGTGCCGTCGCGACCGGGACAGGGTGGTACGAGCAGTACTTC
TRBJ1-1 TRBV4-1 NA NA CASSRVVNTEAFF TGCGCCAGCAGCCGCGTAGTGAACACTGAAGCTTTCTTT
TRBJ1-1 TRBV29-1 NA TRBD1 CSVGRDSMNTEAFF TGCAGCGTGGGCCGGGACAGCATGAACACTGAAGCTTTCTTT
TRBJ2-1 TRBV24-1 NA TRBD1 CATSEPTGVAGYNEQFF TGTGCCACCAGTGAACCCACAGGGGTCGCGGGTTACAATGAGCAGTTCTTC
TRBJ1-2 TRBV4-3 few NA CASSPRWVRVNYGYTF TGCGCCAGCAGCCCTAGATGGGTCAGGGTAAACTATGGCTACACCTTC
TRBJ1-2 TRBV3-1 NA NA CASSKRTDGYTF TGTGCCAGCAGCAAACGGACAGATGGCTACACCTTC
TRBJ2-2 TRBV9 NA NA CASSVGPVVQGNTGELFF TGTGCCAGCAGCGTAGGCCCAGTTGTACAGGGGAACACCGGGGAGCTGTTTTTT
TRBJ2-3 TRBV29-1 few NA CSVTDNAGTDTQYF TGCAGCGTTACAGACAACGCAGGCACAGATACGCAGTATTTT
TRBJ2-1 TRBV9 few TRBD2 CASSTGTSGRASNEQFF TGTGCCAGCAGCACCGGGACTAGCGGGAGGGCCTCGAATGAGCAGTTCTTC
TRBJ2-7 TRBV5-4 few NA CASSTGTSYEQYF TGTGCCAGCAGCACGGGGACTTCCTACGAGCAGTACTTC
TRBJ2-7 TRBV10-2 few TRBD1 CASTADRVTYEQYF TGCGCCAGCACGGCGGACAGGGTAACCTACGAGCAGTACTTC
TRBJ2-1 TRBV3-1 NA TRBD2 CASRETSGVYNEQFF TGTGCCAGCAGGGAAACTAGCGGGGTATACAATGAGCAGTTCTTC
TRBJ1-1 TRBV3-1 NA TRBD1 CASSQARTGGAFF TGTGCCAGCAGCCAAGCCCGGACAGGGGGAGCTTTCTTT
TRBJ2-3 TRBV12-3/TRBV12-4 NA TRBD2 CASSNPGLALSVPDTQYF TGTGCCAGCAGCAATCCGGGACTAGCCCTATCTGTCCCAGATACGCAGTATTTT
TRBJ2-5 TRBV4-1 NA TRBD2 CASSQERLAGETQYF TGCGCCAGCAGCCAAGAGAGACTAGCGGGGGAGACCCAGTACTTC
TRBJ2-1 TRBV18 few TRBD2 CASSPNPGTTYNEQFF TGTGCCAGCTCACCGAATCCAGGGACTACCTACAATGAGCAGTTCTTC
TRBJ1-1 TRBV18 NA NA CASSPGRPNTEAFF TGTGCCAGCTCACCGGGACGCCCGAACACTGAAGCTTTCTTT